A single sample gave rise to the 18 T cell receptor beta chains below, sequenced in a study of blood T cells in healthy people across ages. A second PCR, run for roughly 6 to 11 cycles, used a sample-barcoded 5' primer plus a J-beta primer mix. TCRdb used MiXCR to reprocess the 5' RACE reads, holding one entry per CDR3 protein. This table holds 850,000 to 1,000,000 distinct CDR3 sequences, around 49% found once. The sample comprised blood. The source of these receptors is a young man in good health.

The rearrangement uses TRBV24-1 and TRBJ2-5; no clear D gene. The CDR3 runs 13 residues. Germline V gene data show CDR1 as KGHDR and CDR2 as SFDVKD. V was trimmed by 5 bases and J by 4 bases, leaving 10 bases between them. CDR3 region: CATSGVGPETQYF. The CDR3 DNA sequence: TGTGCCACCAGTGGGGTCGGCCCAGAGACCCAGTACTTC.

V usage is TRBV20-1 and J usage is TRBJ1-1; D ambiguous. V shed 1 base and J shed 2 bases, with 11 bases lying between them. Per the germline V gene, CDR1 is DFQATT and CDR2 is SNEGSKA (reference sequence). The CDR3 contains 14 residues. Written as DNA, the CDR3 is TGCAGTGCTAGAGTTGGCACGAGAAACACTGAAGCTTTCTTT. Amino acid sequence: CSARVGTRNTEAFF.

V and J are TRBV6-1 and TRBJ2-7; the D gene is possibly TRBD2 (5 bases). Trimming pared 8 bases from V and 2 bases from J, leaving 10 bases between. Germline V CDR1 and CDR2: MNHNS, SASEGT. This CDR3 region has 12 residues. The CDR3 DNA is TGTGCCAGCGGCAGCGGCCCCTACGAGCAGTACTTC. This translates into CASGSGPYEQYF.

The chain is built from TRBV20-1 and TRBJ2-5, with TRBD1 matching over 8 bases. The CDR3 length is 14 residues. Germline V gene lookup returns CDR1 DFQATT and CDR2 SNEGSKA (reference sequence). Trimming at V came to 6 bases and at J to 1 base, leaving 7 bases not matched to a gene. CDR3 nucleotide sequence: TGCAGTGCCCCTTGGGGACAGGTCCAAGAGACCCAGTACTTC. Encoded protein: CSAPWGQVQETQYF.

The sample holds a few counts of this clonotype. The chain combines TRBV13 with TRBJ2-1; 7 bases line up with TRBD2. The V segment lost 0 bases and the J segment 5 bases; nucleotides outside the gene matches: 7. Germline values: CDR1 PRHDT, CDR2 FYEKMQ (reference sequence). The CDR3 runs to 16 residues. CDR3 in DNA: TGTGCCAGCAGCTTAGGCCGGGGGGACCCTCACAATGAGCAGTTCTTC. Its protein product is CASSLGRGDPHNEQFF.

The rearrangement links TRBV3-1 to TRBJ2-7; D ambiguous. CDR1 is LGHDT, CDR2 YNNKEL, per germline (reference sequence). Trimming cost V 0 bases and J 0 bases, with 12 bases left between them. The CDR3 is 16 amino acids. The CDR3 sequence: CASSQDDWYSSYEQYF. The CDR3 region has the DNA TGTGCCAGCAGCCAAGACGATTGGTACAGCTCCTACGAGCAGTACTTC.

The chain employs TRBV7-2 and TRBJ2-3; D ambiguous. The CDR3 sequence is 16 residues long. Germline lookup yields CDR1 SGHTA and CDR2 FQGNSA. V lost 1 base and J 2 bases, leaving 13 bases between the germline ends. In nucleotides, the CDR3 is TGTGCCAGCAGCTTAGTTCTCCCCGAACACACAGATACGCAGTATTTT. This encodes CASSLVLPEHTDTQYF.

This clonotype occurred a few times. The rearrangement joins TRBV20-1 to TRBJ2-7, with 8 bases identical to TRBD1. The germline gives CDR1 DFQATT, CDR2 SNEGSKA (reference sequence). V dropped 0 bases and J dropped 4; count of bases not matched to a gene: 5. The CDR3 has 14 amino acids. In DNA, the CDR3 is TGCAGTGCTAGAGACAGGGGGCATGGGTACGAGCAGTACTTC. Translation: CSARDRGHGYEQYF.

The gene calls are TRBV18 and TRBJ2-5, with D perhaps assigned TRBD1 or TRBD2 (5 bases each). The J call may be faulty, since TRBJ2-7 better matches the DNA end. CDR3 size: 12 residues. Germline values: CDR1 KGHSH, CDR2 LQKENI. The CDR3 here is CASSPPGDEQYF. The CDR3 coding sequence is TGTGCCAGCTCACCACCGGGGGACGAGCAGTACTTC.

The chain links TRBV9 to TRBJ2-5; 7 bases line up with TRBD2. The CDR3 contains 14 residues. V lost 0 bases to trimming and J lost 5 bases; unmatched junction nucleotides: 4. Germline-derived CDR1 and CDR2 are SGDLS and YYNGEE. The CDR3 loop is CASSVETSSETQYF. The DNA of the CDR3 is TGTGCCAGCAGCGTAGAGACTAGCAGCGAGACCCAGTACTTC.

The chain recombines TRBV7-9 with TRBJ1-1; D unclear. Germline CDR1 SEHNR, CDR2 FQNEAQ (reference sequence). V lost 10 bases and J 0 bases, leaving 12 bases between the germline ends. The CDR3 has 13 residues. The chain's CDR3 is CAIQERMNTEAFF. CDR3 DNA: TGTGCCATCCAGGAAAGAATGAACACTGAAGCTTTCTTT.

The chain joins TRBV9 to TRBJ2-7; TRBD2 agrees at 9 bases. The J call may be in error: the DNA end matches TRBJ2-5 better. Germline CDR1 is SGDLS and CDR2 is YYNGEE. The CDR3 is made up of 15 amino acids. CDR3 in DNA: TGTGCCAGCAGCGTAGGGACTAGCGAATCGGAGACCCAGTACTTC. The encoded protein is CASSVGTSESETQYF.

This sequence joins TRBV15 and TRBJ2-3; D gene unclear. CDR3 size: 16 residues. The ends were cut back, 0 bases at V and 3 bases at J, with 13 bases in the middle. Germline V gene data show CDR1 as LNHNV and CDR2 as YYDKDF (reference sequence). Here the CDR3 DNA reads TGTGCCACCAGCAGAGAGATCGGCAGGCAGACAGATACGCAGTATTTT. Amino acid sequence: CATSREIGRQTDTQYF.

The chain uses TRBV20-1 and TRBJ2-3; the match to TRBD2 covers 8 bases. This CDR3 contains 14 residues. Germline loops: CDR1 DFQATT, CDR2 SNEGSKA (reference sequence). This chain's CDR3 is CILQRETSTDTQYF. The CDR3 DNA reads as TGCATTCTCCAGCGGGAGACTAGCACAGATACGCAGTATTTT.

The V and J genes are TRBV20-1 and TRBJ2-7; D might be TRBD1 (5 bases). The V end lost 3 bases, the J end lost 0 bases, and 15 bases lay between the germline ends. Germline V gives CDR1 DFQATT, CDR2 SNEGSKA (reference sequence). CDR3 length equals 15 residues. CDR3 sequence (DNA): TGCAGTGCTAGGGACCCGCTAGGGGTCTCCTACGAGCAGTACTTC. This codes for CSARDPLGVSYEQYF.

V usage is TRBV7-2 and J usage is TRBJ2-2; D not certain. V shed 1 base and J shed 5 bases, with 14 bases lying between them. The CDR3 length is 16 residues. CDR1 is SGHTA and CDR2 is FQGNSA in the germline V gene. The CDR3 coding sequence is TGTGCCAGCAGCTTAGGACTGACTCCGGAAACCGGGGAGCTGTTTTTT. Residues: CASSLGLTPETGELFF.

This clonotype was detected a few times. V gene TRBV5-1 combines with J gene TRBJ2-3; D unclear. Per germline, CDR1 SGHRS and CDR2 YFSETQ. The V end was cut by 4 bases, the J end by 4 bases, with 16 bases between. This CDR3 spans 15 amino acids. The CDR3 DNA reads TGCGCCAGCAGCCCGCGAATCGGTTTGGCAGATACGCAGTATTTT. This encodes CASSPRIGLADTQYF. Supplemented by reference TRBV5-1 and TRBJ2-3, the full variable domain reads KAGVTQTPRYLIKTRGQQVTLSCSPISGHRSVSWYQQTPGQGLQFLFEYFSETQRNKGNFPGRFSGRQFSNSRSEMNVSTLELGDSALYLCASSPRIGLADTQYFGPGTRLTVL.

The rearrangement joins TRBV20-1 to TRBJ2-7; D is unresolved. CDR3 length: 13 residues. Trimming took off 0 bases at V and 5 bases at J, with 11 bases between the two ends. Germline-derived CDR1 and CDR2 are DFQATT and SNEGSKA (reference sequence). CDR3: CSAREGPPDEQYF. CDR3 DNA sequence: TGCAGTGCTAGAGAAGGTCCTCCTGACGAGCAGTACTTC.